This passage covers 24 T cell receptor beta chains from one sample sequenced in a study of blood T cell repertoires in COVID-19. Produced via immunoSEQ multiplex PCR; TCRdb's table is partial and in-frame only. The sample has 290,000 or so clones; approximately 80% are singletons. Sequenced input: PBMCs or T cells enriched from blood (not recorded which). The receptors here all came from a man aged 35 to 55 who had been exposed to COVID-19.

This chain joins TRBV9 and TRBJ1-1; 8 nucleotides align to TRBD1. Germline CDR1 SGDLS, CDR2 YYNGEE. J lost 6 bases, V lost 3 bases, and 13 bases had no gene match. There are 16 residues in the CDR3. The CDR3 loop is CASSGNLGQGTSEAFF. In DNA, the CDR3 is TGTGCCAGCAGCGGAAACTTAGGACAGGGAACCTCTGAAGCTTTCTTT.

The rearrangement joins TRBV9 to TRBJ2-7; D ambiguous. CDR3 length: 15 amino acids. Germline assignment: CDR1 SGDLS and CDR2 YYNGEE. V lost 0 bases, J lost 1 base, and 11 bases lay in between. As DNA, the CDR3 is TGTGCCAGCAGCGTAGATGGCTCGCGGTCCTACGAGCAGTACTTC. Translation gives CASSVDGSRSYEQYF.

This chain uses TRBV21-1 with TRBJ2-7; the D call of TRBD2 is as the table states it, not checked on the DNA. TRBV21-1 is a listed pseudogene. The CDR3 contains 14 residues. The CDR3, as DNA: TGTGCCAGCAGCAAAGACGGGACTATGTACGAGCAGTACTTC. This codes for CASSKDGTMYEQYF.

V usage is TRBV20-1 and J usage is TRBJ1-1, with D hard to call. Germline CDR1 reads DFQATT; CDR2 reads SNEGSKA (reference sequence). CDR3 length equals 11 residues. The V end was cut by 2 bases, the J end by 11 bases, with 12 bases between. This CDR3 reads CSARLVSAAFF. The CDR3 nucleotides read TGCAGTGCTAGACTAGTGTCGGCGGCTTTCTTT.

V gene TRBV7-3 combines with J gene TRBJ2-3; possible D gene TRBD2, 5 bases. The germline V gene has CDR1 SGHTA and CDR2 FQGTGA. Trimming stripped 0 bases from V and 6 bases from J, with 7 bases between. The CDR3 has 13 amino acids. The CDR3 spells CASSLTGMDTQYF. In DNA form, the CDR3 reads TGTGCCAGCAGCTTAACCGGGATGGATACGCAGTATTTT. Supplemented by reference TRBV7-3 and TRBJ2-3, the full variable domain reads GAGVSQTPSNKVTEKGKYVELRCDPISGHTALYWYRQSLGQGPEFLIYFQGTGAADDSGLPNDRFFAVRPEGSVSTLKIQRTERGDSAVYLCASSLTGMDTQYFGPGTRLTVL.

This chain uses TRBV7-8 with TRBJ2-5; TRBD2 matches at 10 bases. Unmatched junction bases numbered 2, after V lost 1 base and J lost 0 bases. Germline V gene sequence: CDR1 SGHVS, CDR2 FQNEAQ. The CDR3 is made up of 16 amino acids. The CDR3 DNA follows: TGTGCCAGCAGCTTAGGGACTAGCGGAGACCAAGAGACCCAGTACTTC. It translates to CASSLGTSGDQETQYF.

The V gene is TRBV19, the J gene TRBJ1-1, with 9 bases that match TRBD1. V trimming: 1 base; J trimming: 0 bases; junction bases outside the gene matches: 3. The CDR3 has 16 residues. Germline V CDR1 and CDR2: LNHDA, SQIVND (reference sequence). The CDR3 sequence: CASSIVGTGLNTEAFF. DNA for the CDR3: TGTGCCAGTAGTATAGTAGGGACAGGGCTGAACACTGAAGCTTTCTTT. Complete variable domain (other parts from reference TRBV19 and TRBJ1-1): DGGITQSPKYLFRKEGQNVTLSCEQNLNHDAMYWYRQDPGQGLRLIYYSQIVNDFQKGDIAEGYSVSREKKESFPLTVTSAQKNPTAFYLCASSIVGTGLNTEAFFGQGTRLTVV.

The chain links TRBV27 to TRBJ1-5; D is possibly TRBD1 (6 bases). The V and J ends lost 6 bases and 5 bases respectively, with 20 bases between them. The CDR3 consists of 16 residues. CDR1 is MNHEY, CDR2 SMNVEV, per germline (reference sequence). The CDR3 reads CASRQLSRGRDQPQHF. DNA for the CDR3: TGTGCCAGCAGACAACTCAGCAGGGGCCGGGATCAGCCCCAGCATTTT.

The chain combines TRBV5-6 with TRBJ2-2, with 8 bases lining up with TRBD2. With V trimmed by 0 bases and J by 8 bases, 12 bases remained unmatched. This CDR3 has 17 amino acids. Germline CDR1 SGHDT, CDR2 YYEEEE. Here the CDR3 DNA reads TGTGCCAGCAGCTTGGAGATAGGTAGCGGGATAACTGGGGAGCTGTTTTTT. Translation: CASSLEIGSGITGELFF.

The table lists this clone with a count of one. V is TRBV6-5 and J is TRBJ2-7; 9 positions agree with TRBD1. From germline, CDR1 is MNHEY and CDR2 SVGAGI. The CDR3 extends over 14 amino acids. V gave up 6 bases and J gave up 5 bases; unmatched junction bases: 8. The CDR3 DNA reads as TGTGCCAGCAGAATCGGGACAGGGAAAGACGAGCAGTACTTC. This encodes CASRIGTGKDEQYF.

This sequence joins TRBV9 and TRBJ1-2; D gene unclear. V was trimmed by 3 bases and J by 7 bases, leaving 19 bases between them. This CDR3 has 15 amino acids. Germline CDR1 and CDR2: SGDLS and YYNGEE. DNA of the CDR3: TGTGCCAGCAGCGCCCACGGAGTATCCGCGTTTGGCTACACCTTC. Its protein is CASSAHGVSAFGYTF.

The V and J genes are TRBV19 and TRBJ2-7; weak D call: TRBD1 (6 bases). Between the trimmed V and J ends, which lost 10 bases and 3 bases, there was a span of 16 bases. The germline CDR1 and CDR2 sequences are LNHDA and SQIVND (reference sequence). This CDR3 region has 13 residues. As DNA, the CDR3 is TGTGCCACTGAAGGGGGTCTCGGCTACGAGCAGTACTTC. It translates to CATEGGLGYEQYF.

The chain carries TRBV4-2 and TRBJ2-7, with TRBD1 matching over 7 bases. V gave up 1 base and J gave up 0 bases; unmatched junction bases: 3. Germline V gene sequence: CDR1 LGHNA, CDR2 YNFKEQ. The CDR3 runs to 15 residues. The chain's CDR3 is CASSQADRNSYEQYF. CDR3 DNA sequence: TGTGCCAGCAGCCAAGCGGACAGGAACTCCTACGAGCAGTACTTC.

This clone was recorded a few times. This chain links TRBV7-9 with TRBJ1-5, with a possible D match to TRBD1 (5 bases). This CDR3 is built from 14 residues. With 2 bases removed from V and 5 bases from J, the gap between germline ends came to 10 bases. CDR1 is SEHNR, CDR2 FQNEAQ, per germline (reference sequence). The CDR3 here is CASSLLTEDQPQHF. For the CDR3, the DNA is TGTGCCAGCAGCTTACTGACAGAAGATCAGCCCCAGCATTTT.

J is TRBJ2-1 and V is TRBV3-1 (or the pseudogene TRBV3-2); 8 bases are shared with TRBD2. The CDR3 extends over 15 amino acids. Trimming cost V 1 base and J 6 bases; bases outside gene matches: 5. CDR1 and CDR2 (germline): LGHDT, YNNKEL (reference sequence). Written as DNA, the CDR3 is TGTGCCAGCAGCCAAGCGGGAGGGTGGGGCAATGAGCAGTTCTTC. Translating it yields CASSQAGGWGNEQFF.

The V call is TRBV29-1, the J call TRBJ2-7; D ambiguous. The V end was cut by 4 bases, the J end by 5 bases, with 15 bases between. CDR3 length: 13 amino acids. Germline CDR1 and CDR2: SQVTM and ANQGSEA. The CDR3 loop reads CSVGLVISHEQYF. CDR3 nucleotide sequence: TGCAGCGTTGGATTGGTAATAAGCCACGAGCAGTACTTC.

The chain recombines TRBV4-1 with TRBJ1-1, with a tentative D call TRBD1 (5 bases). The V and J ends lost 2 bases and 0 bases respectively, with 13 bases between them. The CDR3 runs to 16 residues. Germline V CDR1 and CDR2: MGHRA, YSYEKL. CDR3 nucleotides: TGCGCCAGCAGCCAATTCTCATCAGGGTTGAACACTGAAGCTTTCTTT. It is translated as CASSQFSSGLNTEAFF.

The rearrangement links TRBV6-6 to TRBJ2-5, with 8 bases aligning to TRBD2. J lost 5 bases, V lost 6 bases, and 8 bases had no gene match. This CDR3 has 14 amino acids. The germline gives CDR1 MNHNY, CDR2 SVGAGI (reference sequence). CDR3 amino acids: CASSLREGRETQYF. The DNA for the CDR3 is TGTGCCAGCAGCCTCCGGGAGGGCAGGGAGACCCAGTACTTC.

The chain combines TRBV4-1 with TRBJ2-7; D is undetermined. The CDR3 length is 14 residues. Trimming took 0 bases from V and 2 from J, leaving 8 bases between them. In germline, CDR1 is MGHRA, CDR2 YSYEKL. The CDR3 protein is CASSQDELTYEQYF. In nucleotides, the CDR3 is TGCGCCAGCAGCCAAGATGAACTAACCTACGAGCAGTACTTC.

This clone was counted a few times. The chain is built from TRBV19 and TRBJ1-6; 7 nucleotides agree with TRBD1. Germline lookup yields CDR1 LNHDA and CDR2 SQIVND (reference sequence). CDR3 length: 15 amino acids. Trimming took 6 bases from V and 5 from J; bases not matched to a gene: 7. The CDR3 coding sequence is TGTGCCAGTAGGGACGGGACAGAGGATAATTCACCCCTCCACTTT. Translating it yields CASRDGTEDNSPLHF.

This chain connects TRBV11-3 to TRBJ2-1, with TRBD2 as a possible D gene (6 bases). CDR1 and CDR2 from the germline V gene are SGHNT and YENEEA. V lost 5 bases, J lost 5 bases, and 19 bases lay in between. The CDR3 consists of 16 residues. In DNA, the CDR3 is TGTGCCAGCAGCCGCGTCCTCGCGGGGCTGAACAATGAGCAGTTCTTC. Amino acids: CASSRVLAGLNNEQFF.

This clone is a singleton in its sample. The V and J genes are TRBV7-9 and TRBJ1-5; TRBD1 agrees at 7 bases. V trimming: 4 bases; J trimming: 3 bases; junction bases outside the gene matches: 6. The CDR3 covers 15 residues. Germline CDR1 is SEHNR and CDR2 is FQNEAQ (reference sequence). CDR3 loop: CASSSGTVNNQPQHF. The CDR3 DNA follows: TGTGCCAGCAGCTCCGGGACAGTGAACAATCAGCCCCAGCATTTT.

This clone appeared a single time. This sequence joins TRBV30 and TRBJ2-7, with TRBD1 as a possible D gene (5 bases). The CDR3 loop spans 14 amino acids. Germline V gives CDR1 GTSNPN, CDR2 SVGIG (reference sequence). V was pared by 0 bases and J by 3 bases, with 12 bases between. In DNA form, the CDR3 reads TGTGCCTGGAGTGTAGGGCTAAGGGGCTACGAGCAGTACTTC. Protein sequence: CAWSVGLRGYEQYF.

The chain recombines TRBV11-3 with TRBJ2-2, with 9 bases identical to TRBD1. CDR3 length: 16 residues. In germline, CDR1 is SGHNT, CDR2 YENEEA. The V and J ends lost 5 bases and 5 bases, in that order; junction bases with no gene match: 9. The CDR3 DNA follows: TGTGCCAGCAGCCGGGGACAGGGTGGTATTACCGGGGAGCTGTTTTTT. Amino acid sequence: CASSRGQGGITGELFF.